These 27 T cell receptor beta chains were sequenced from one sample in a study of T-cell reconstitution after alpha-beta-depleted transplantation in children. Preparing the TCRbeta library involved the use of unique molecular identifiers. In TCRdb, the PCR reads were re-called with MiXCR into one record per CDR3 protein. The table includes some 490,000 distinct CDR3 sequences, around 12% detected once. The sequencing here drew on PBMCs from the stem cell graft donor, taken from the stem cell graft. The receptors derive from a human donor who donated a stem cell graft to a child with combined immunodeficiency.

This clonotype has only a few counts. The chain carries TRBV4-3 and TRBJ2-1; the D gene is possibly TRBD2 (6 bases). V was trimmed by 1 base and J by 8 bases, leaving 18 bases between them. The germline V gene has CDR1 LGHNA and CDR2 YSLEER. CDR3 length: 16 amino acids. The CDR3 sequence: CASSQVEPGEGDEQFF. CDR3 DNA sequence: TGCGCCAGCAGCCAAGTGGAGCCGGGGGAAGGGGATGAGCAGTTCTTC.

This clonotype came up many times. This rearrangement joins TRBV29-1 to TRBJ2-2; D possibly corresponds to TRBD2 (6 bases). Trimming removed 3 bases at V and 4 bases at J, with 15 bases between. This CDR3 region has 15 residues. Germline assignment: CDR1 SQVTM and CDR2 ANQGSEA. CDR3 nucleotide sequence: TGCAGCGTTGAGGGTATTGGGGGGAGCACCGGGGAGCTGTTTTTT. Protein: CSVEGIGGSTGELFF.

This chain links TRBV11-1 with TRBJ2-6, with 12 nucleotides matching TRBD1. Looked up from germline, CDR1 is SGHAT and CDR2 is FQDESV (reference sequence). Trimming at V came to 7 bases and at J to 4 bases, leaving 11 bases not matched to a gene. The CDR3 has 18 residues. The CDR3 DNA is TGTGCCAGCAACTCCTTGGGGGACAGGGGGCGCGGGGCCAACGTCCTGACTTTC. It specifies CASNSLGDRGRGANVLTF.

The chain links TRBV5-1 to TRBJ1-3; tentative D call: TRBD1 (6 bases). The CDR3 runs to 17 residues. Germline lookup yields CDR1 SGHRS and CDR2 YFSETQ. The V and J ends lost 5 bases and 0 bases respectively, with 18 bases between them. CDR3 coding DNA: TGCGCCAGCAGTTACCTTCAGACAGGCCGCTCTGGAAACACCATATATTTT. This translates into CASSYLQTGRSGNTIYF.

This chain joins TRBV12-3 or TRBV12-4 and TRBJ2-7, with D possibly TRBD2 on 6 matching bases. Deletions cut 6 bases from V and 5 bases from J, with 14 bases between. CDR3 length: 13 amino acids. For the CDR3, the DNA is TGTGCCAGCAGCGCGGGGCTTGGGGACGAGCAGTACTTC. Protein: CASSAGLGDEQYF.

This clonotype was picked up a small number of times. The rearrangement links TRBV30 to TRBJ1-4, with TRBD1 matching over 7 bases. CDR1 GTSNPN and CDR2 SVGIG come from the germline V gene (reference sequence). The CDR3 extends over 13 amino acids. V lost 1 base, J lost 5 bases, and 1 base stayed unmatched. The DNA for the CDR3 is TGTGCCTGGAGTGCCAGGGGGAATGAAAAACTGTTTTTT. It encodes CAWSARGNEKLFF.

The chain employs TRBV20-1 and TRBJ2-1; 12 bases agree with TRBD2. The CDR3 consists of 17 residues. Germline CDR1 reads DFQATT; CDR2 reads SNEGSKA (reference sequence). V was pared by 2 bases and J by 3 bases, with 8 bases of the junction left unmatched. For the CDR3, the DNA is TGCAGTGCTAGACGAGCTAGCGGGGGGGAGGGCTACAATGAGCAGTTCTTC. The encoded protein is CSARRASGGEGYNEQFF.

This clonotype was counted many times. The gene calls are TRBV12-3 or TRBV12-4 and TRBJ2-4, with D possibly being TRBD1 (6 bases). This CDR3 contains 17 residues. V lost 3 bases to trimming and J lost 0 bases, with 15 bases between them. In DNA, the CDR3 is TGTGCCAGCAGTTTGGGACAAATCGGGGTAGCCAAAAACATTCAGTACTTC. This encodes CASSLGQIGVAKNIQYF.

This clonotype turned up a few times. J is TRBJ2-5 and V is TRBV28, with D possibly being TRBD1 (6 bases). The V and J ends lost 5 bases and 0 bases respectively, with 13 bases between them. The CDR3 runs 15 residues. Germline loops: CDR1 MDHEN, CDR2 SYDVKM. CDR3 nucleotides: TGTGCCAGCAGTGAGGGGTACAGGGACCAAGAGACCCAGTACTTC. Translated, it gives CASSEGYRDQETQYF. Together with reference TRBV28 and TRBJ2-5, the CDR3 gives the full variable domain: DVKVTQSSRYLVKRTGEKVFLECVQDMDHENMFWYRQDPGLGLRLIYFSYDVKMKEKGDIPEGYSVSREKKERFSLILESASTNQTSMYLCASSEGYRDQETQYFGPGTRLLVL.

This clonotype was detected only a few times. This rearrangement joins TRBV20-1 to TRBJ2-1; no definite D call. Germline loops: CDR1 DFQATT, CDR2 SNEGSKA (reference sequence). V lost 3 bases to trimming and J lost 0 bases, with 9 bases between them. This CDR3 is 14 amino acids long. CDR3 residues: CSASTPYSYNEQFF. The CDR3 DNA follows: TGCAGTGCTAGCACTCCTTACTCCTACAATGAGCAGTTCTTC.

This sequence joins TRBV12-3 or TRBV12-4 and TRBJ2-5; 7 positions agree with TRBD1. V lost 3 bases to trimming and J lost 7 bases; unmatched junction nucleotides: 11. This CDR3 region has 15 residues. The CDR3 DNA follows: TGTGCCAGCAGTTTGATCCGGACAGGTCGGGGGACCCAGTACTTC. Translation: CASSLIRTGRGTQYF.

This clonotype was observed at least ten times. This CDR3 is CATSRDKYNEQFF. The CDR3 DNA reads TGTGCCACCAGCAGAGATAAGTACAATGAGCAGTTCTTC. V gene TRBV15 combines with J gene TRBJ2-1; no clear D. The V gene lost 0 bases and the J gene lost 4 bases, with 4 bases spanning the gap. Germline V gene sequence: CDR1 LNHNV, CDR2 YYDKDF (reference sequence). CDR3 size: 13 residues.

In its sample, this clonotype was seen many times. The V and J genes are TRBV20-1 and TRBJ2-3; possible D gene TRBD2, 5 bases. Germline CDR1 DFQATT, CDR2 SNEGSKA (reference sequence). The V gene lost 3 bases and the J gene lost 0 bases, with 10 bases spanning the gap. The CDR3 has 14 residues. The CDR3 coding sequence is TGCAGTGCTAGCAGCGGTATAAGCACAGATACGCAGTATTTT. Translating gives CSASSGISTDTQYF.

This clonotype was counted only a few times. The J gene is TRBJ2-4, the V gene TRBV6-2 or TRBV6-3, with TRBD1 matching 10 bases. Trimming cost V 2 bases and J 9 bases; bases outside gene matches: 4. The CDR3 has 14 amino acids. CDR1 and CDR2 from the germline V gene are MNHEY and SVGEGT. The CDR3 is CASSYGTGASIQYF. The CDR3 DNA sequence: TGTGCCAGCAGTTACGGGACAGGGGCGTCCATTCAGTACTTC.

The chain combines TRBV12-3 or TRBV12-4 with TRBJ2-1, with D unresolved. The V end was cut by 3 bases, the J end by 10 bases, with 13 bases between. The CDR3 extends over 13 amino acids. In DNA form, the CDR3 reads TGTGCCAGCAGTTTGGGCAGACGTACGGAGCAGTTCTTC. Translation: CASSLGRRTEQFF.

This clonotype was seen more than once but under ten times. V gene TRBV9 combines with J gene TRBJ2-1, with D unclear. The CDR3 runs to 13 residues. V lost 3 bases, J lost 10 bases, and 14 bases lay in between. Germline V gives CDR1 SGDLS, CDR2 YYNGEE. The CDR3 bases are TGTGCCAGCAGCGCCGCGCATGGTTGGGAGCAGTTCTTC. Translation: CASSAAHGWEQFF.

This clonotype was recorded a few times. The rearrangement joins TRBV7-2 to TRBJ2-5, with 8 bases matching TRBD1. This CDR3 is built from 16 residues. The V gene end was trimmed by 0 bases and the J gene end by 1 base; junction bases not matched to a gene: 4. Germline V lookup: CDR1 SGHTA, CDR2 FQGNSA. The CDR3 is CASSLAGQGSQETQYF. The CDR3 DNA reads TGTGCCAGCAGCTTAGCCGGACAGGGCTCCCAAGAGACCCAGTACTTC.

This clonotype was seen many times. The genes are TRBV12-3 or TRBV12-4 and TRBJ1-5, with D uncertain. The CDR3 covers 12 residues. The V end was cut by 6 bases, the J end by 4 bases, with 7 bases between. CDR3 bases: TGTGCCAGCAGGCGATGGAATCAGCCCCAGCATTTT. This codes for CASRRWNQPQHF.

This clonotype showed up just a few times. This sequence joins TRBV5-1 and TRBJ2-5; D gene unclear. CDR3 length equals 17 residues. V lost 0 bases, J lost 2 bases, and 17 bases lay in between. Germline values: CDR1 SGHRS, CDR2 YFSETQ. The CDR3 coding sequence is TGCGCCAGCAGCTTGGAGAGCAGCCCGGATCGTCAAGAGACCCAGTACTTC. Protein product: CASSLESSPDRQETQYF.

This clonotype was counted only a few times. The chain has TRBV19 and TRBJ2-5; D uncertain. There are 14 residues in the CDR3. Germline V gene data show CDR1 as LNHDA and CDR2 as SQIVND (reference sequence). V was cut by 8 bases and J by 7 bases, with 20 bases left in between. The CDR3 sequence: CASADSLFTGTQYF. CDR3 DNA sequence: TGTGCCAGTGCCGACTCGTTATTTACCGGGACCCAGTACTTC.

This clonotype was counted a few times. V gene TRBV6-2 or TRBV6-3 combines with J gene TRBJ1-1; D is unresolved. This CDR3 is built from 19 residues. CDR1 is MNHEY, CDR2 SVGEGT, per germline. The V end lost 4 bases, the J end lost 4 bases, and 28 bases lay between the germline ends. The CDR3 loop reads CASSSGWRVLGPKGTEAFF. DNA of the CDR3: TGTGCCAGCAGTTCCGGCTGGAGGGTTTTGGGCCCCAAGGGCACTGAAGCTTTCTTT.

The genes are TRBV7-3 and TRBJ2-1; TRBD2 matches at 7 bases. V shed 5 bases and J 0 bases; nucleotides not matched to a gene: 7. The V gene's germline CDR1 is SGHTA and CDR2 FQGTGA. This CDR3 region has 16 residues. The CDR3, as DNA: TGTGCCAGCAGCAATACGGGAGGCAGCTCCTACAATGAGCAGTTCTTC. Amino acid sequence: CASSNTGGSSYNEQFF. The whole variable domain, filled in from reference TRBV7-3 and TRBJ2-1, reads GAGVSQTPSNKVTEKGKYVELRCDPISGHTALYWYRQSLGQGPEFLIYFQGTGAADDSGLPNDRFFAVRPEGSVSTLKIQRTERGDSAVYLCASSNTGGSSYNEQFFGPGTRLTVL.

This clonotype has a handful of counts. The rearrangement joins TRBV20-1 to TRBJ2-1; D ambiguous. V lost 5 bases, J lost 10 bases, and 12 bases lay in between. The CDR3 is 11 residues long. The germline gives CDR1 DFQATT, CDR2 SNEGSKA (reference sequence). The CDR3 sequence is CSAAESREQFF. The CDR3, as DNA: TGCAGTGCTGCCGAGTCCCGAGAGCAGTTCTTC.

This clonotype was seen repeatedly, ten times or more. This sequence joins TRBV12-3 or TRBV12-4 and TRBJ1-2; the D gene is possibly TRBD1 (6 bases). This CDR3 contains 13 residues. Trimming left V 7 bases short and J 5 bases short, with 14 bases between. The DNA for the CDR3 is TGTGCCAGCACCCCGGACAGAATATATGGCTACACCTTC. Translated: CASTPDRIYGYTF.

The CDR3 sequence is CASSQAIEETYGYTF. The DNA of the CDR3 is TGCGCCAGCAGCCAAGCAATAGAGGAGACCTATGGCTACACCTTC. The rearrangement joins TRBV4-3 to TRBJ1-2, with D unclear. Germline V gene data show CDR1 as LGHNA and CDR2 as YSLEER. The length of the CDR3 is 15 residues. The germline V and J ends were trimmed by 1 base and 4 bases, with 13 bases remaining between them.

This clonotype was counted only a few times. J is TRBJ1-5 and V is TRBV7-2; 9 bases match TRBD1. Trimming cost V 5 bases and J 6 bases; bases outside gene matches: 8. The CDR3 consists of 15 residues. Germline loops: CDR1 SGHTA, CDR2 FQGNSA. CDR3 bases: TGTGCCAGCAGCCGAAGGACAGGGGAAGGTCAGCCCCAGCATTTT. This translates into CASSRRTGEGQPQHF.

CDR3 region: CATSTSGGIYEQYF. The CDR3 DNA follows: TGTGCCACCTCGACTAGCGGGGGCATATACGAGCAGTACTTC. This chain connects TRBV10-3 to TRBJ2-7; 12 bases line up with TRBD2. Losses at the gene ends were 10 bases for V and 4 bases for J; bases not matched to a gene: 8. CDR3 length: 14 residues. CDR1 is ENHRY, CDR2 SYGVKD, per germline.